These 21 T cell receptor beta chains share one sample of origin, sequenced in a study of blood T cell repertoires in COVID-19. Produced via immunoSEQ multiplex PCR; TCRdb's table is partial and in-frame only. The data hold about 160,000 clones, with around 85% observed a single time. The material sequenced was peripheral blood. Receptors were obtained from a man in his 60s who had recovered from COVID-19.

This chain joins TRBV9 and TRBJ2-2; a possible D gene is TRBD1 (6 bases). CDR1 is SGDLS, CDR2 YYNGEE, per germline. V lost 5 bases and J lost 1, with 15 bases in between. This CDR3 comprises 16 residues. As DNA, the CDR3 is TGTGCCAGCAGTCTGGGACACGGTGGGAACACCGGGGAGCTGTTTTTT. It codes for CASSLGHGGNTGELFF.

The chain links TRBV9 to TRBJ1-2, with 7 bases fitting TRBD1. V shed 1 base and J 4 bases; nucleotides not matched to a gene: 10. Germline CDR1 is SGDLS and CDR2 is YYNGEE. This CDR3 comprises 16 residues. The CDR3 loop is CASSVSSGQAVYGYTF. The DNA of the CDR3 is TGTGCCAGCAGCGTATCCTCTGGACAGGCGGTCTATGGCTACACCTTC.

The rearrangement joins TRBV20-1 to TRBJ1-1; D gene ambiguous. The V end was cut by 7 bases, the J end by 3 bases, with 9 bases between. This CDR3 is built from 11 residues. The germline gives CDR1 DFQATT, CDR2 SNEGSKA (reference sequence). The CDR3 reads CSVARDTEAFF. In nucleotides, the CDR3 is TGCAGTGTTGCACGGGACACTGAAGCTTTCTTT.

This chain joins TRBV5-1 and TRBJ1-4; D is unclear. There are 14 residues in the CDR3. V was pared by 2 bases and J by 8 bases, with 13 bases between. The germline V gene encodes CDR1 SGHRS and CDR2 YFSETQ. The CDR3 DNA sequence: TGCGCCAGCAGCTTACGGGGTCTTGGGGAAAAACTGTTTTTT. As protein: CASSLRGLGEKLFF.

The CDR3 loop is CASSYSGDYTEAFF. The CDR3 DNA sequence: TGTGCCAGCAGTTACTCAGGGGACTACACTGAAGCTTTCTTT. This sequence joins TRBV6-6 and TRBJ1-1, with a weak D call TRBD1 (5 bases). The V gene's germline CDR1 is MNHNY and CDR2 SVGAGI (reference sequence). CDR3 length: 14 residues. V lost 0 bases and J 3 bases, leaving 8 bases between the germline ends.

The rearrangement joins TRBV9 to TRBJ2-2, with D tentatively TRBD1 (5 bases). V lost 3 bases, J lost 6 bases, and 18 bases lay in between. The CDR3 has 16 residues. Germline V gene data show CDR1 as SGDLS and CDR2 as YYNGEE. CDR3 nucleotides: TGTGCCAGCAGCGCTATATCCAGGGTAAAGGCCGGGGAGCTGTTTTTT. This gives the protein CASSAISRVKAGELFF.

V and J are TRBV10-3 and TRBJ2-7; 9 positions match TRBD1. Per the germline V gene, CDR1 is ENHRY and CDR2 is SYGVKD. V lost 6 bases and J lost 0; bases outside the gene matches: 6. CDR3 length equals 15 residues. As DNA, the CDR3 is TGTGCCATCAGCTCGGGACAGGGCCCCTCCTACGAGCAGTACTTC. It specifies CAISSGQGPSYEQYF.

The chain couples TRBV6-5 to TRBJ2-7, with a tentative D call TRBD2 (5 bases). V was trimmed by 4 bases and J by 6 bases, leaving 16 bases between them. The germline gives CDR1 MNHEY, CDR2 SVGAGI. The CDR3 consists of 14 residues. CDR3 sequence (DNA): TGTGCCAGCAGTTCCCCTATTCGAGGGCTCGAGCAGTACTTC. Translation: CASSSPIRGLEQYF.

The V and J genes are TRBV5-4 and TRBJ2-7, with a possible D match to TRBD1 (6 bases). V was trimmed by 3 bases and J by 2 bases, leaving 18 bases between them. CDR3 length: 16 amino acids. CDR1 SGHNT and CDR2 YYREEE come from the germline V gene (reference sequence). Here the CDR3 DNA reads TGTGCCAGCAGCTCCCCCGGTCAGGGACAACCCTACGAGCAGTACTTC. This sequence encodes CASSSPGQGQPYEQYF.

The chain links TRBV2 to TRBJ2-1; D unclear. CDR3 length equals 14 residues. In germline, CDR1 is SNHLY, CDR2 FYNNEI. Trimming took 7 bases from V and 0 from J, leaving 10 bases between them. DNA for the CDR3: TGTGCCAGCATGGCAGAATACTCCTACAATGAGCAGTTCTTC. Amino acids: CASMAEYSYNEQFF.

The chain combines TRBV6-5 with TRBJ1-5; 7 nucleotides line up with TRBD1. CDR3 length: 15 amino acids. Germline V lookup: CDR1 MNHEY, CDR2 SVGAGI. After removal of 5 bases from V and 2 bases from J, the junction contained 6 bases not matched to a gene. CDR3 DNA: TGTGCCAGCAGTCCTCAGGGGGGTGGCAATCAGCCCCAGCATTTT. Its protein product is CASSPQGGGNQPQHF.

This rearrangement joins TRBV19 to TRBJ2-1; 12 bases are a match to TRBD2. The germline CDR1 and CDR2 sequences are LNHDA and SQIVND (reference sequence). This CDR3 spans 15 amino acids. V lost 5 bases, J lost 4 bases, and 3 bases stayed unmatched. CDR3 in amino acids: CASSQTSGGYNEQFF. The CDR3 coding sequence is TGTGCCAGTAGTCAGACTAGCGGGGGTTACAATGAGCAGTTCTTC.

The chain is built from TRBV7-3 and TRBJ2-1; no firm D call. Germline V lookup: CDR1 SGHTA, CDR2 FQGTGA. V was trimmed by 0 bases and J by 4 bases, leaving 16 bases between them. The CDR3 extends over 17 amino acids. This CDR3 reads CASSLTLGATSYNEQFF. CDR3 bases: TGTGCCAGCAGCTTAACTCTCGGAGCTACTTCTTACAATGAGCAGTTCTTC. Full variable domain (remainder filled in from reference TRBV7-3 and TRBJ2-1): GAGVSQTPSNKVTEKGKYVELRCDPISGHTALYWYRQSLGQGPEFLIYFQGTGAADDSGLPNDRFFAVRPEGSVSTLKIQRTERGDSAVYLCASSLTLGATSYNEQFFGPGTRLTVL.

CDR3 nucleotides: TGTGCCAGCAGCGCCCGGGGACTAGCCAGTTTGGCCAAAAACATTCAGTACTTC. Translated, it gives CASSARGLASLAKNIQYF. The gene calls are TRBV7-2 and TRBJ2-4, with TRBD2 matching over 9 bases. Germline CDR1 and CDR2: SGHTA and FQGNSA. CDR3 length equals 18 residues. V lost 5 bases and J lost 1; bases outside the gene matches: 12.

The V gene is TRBV5-4, the J gene TRBJ2-5; no clear D gene. V was trimmed by 0 bases and J by 0 bases, leaving 12 bases between them. Germline V gives CDR1 SGHNT, CDR2 YYREEE (reference sequence). The CDR3 covers 16 residues. The CDR3 DNA follows: TGTGCCAGCAGCTTGGGGAATGGGCAGGACCAAGAGACCCAGTACTTC. Translated, it gives CASSLGNGQDQETQYF.

The V call is TRBV11-2, the J call TRBJ2-3; 7 nucleotides agree with TRBD1. V lost 5 bases, J lost 1 base, and 9 bases stayed unmatched. Looked up from germline, CDR1 is SGHAT and CDR2 is FQNNGV. The CDR3 is 16 amino acids. The CDR3 sequence is CASSPRSGTGTDTQYF. Written as DNA, the CDR3 is TGTGCCAGCAGCCCTCGGTCAGGGACAGGCACAGATACGCAGTATTTT.

This clone was recorded only once. V and J are TRBV7-9 and TRBJ2-7, with 7 bases lining up with TRBD1. Germline trimming cut 3 bases from V and 2 bases from J; bases unmatched to any gene: 7. The CDR3 spans 15 residues. Germline values: CDR1 SEHNR, CDR2 FQNEAQ (reference sequence). The chain's CDR3 is CASSFIQGVAYEQYF. DNA for the CDR3: TGTGCCAGCAGCTTTATTCAGGGGGTTGCCTACGAGCAGTACTTC.

This clone was seen just once. This chain uses TRBV19 with TRBJ1-6, with 8 bases that match TRBD1. Germline loops: CDR1 LNHDA, CDR2 SQIVND (reference sequence). There are 13 residues in the CDR3. J gave up 8 bases and V 4 bases, and 1 base lay outside the gene matches. The CDR3 bases are TGTGCCAGTAGTACACAGGGGGATTCACCCCTCCACTTT. This sequence encodes CASSTQGDSPLHF.

This rearrangement joins TRBV19 to TRBJ2-7; TRBD2 agrees at 10 bases. V trimming: 5 bases; J trimming: 6 bases; junction bases outside the gene matches: 10. The germline V gene has CDR1 LNHDA and CDR2 SQIVND (reference sequence). There are 15 residues in the CDR3. The CDR3 loop is CASSLQSGGAFEQYF. CDR3 nucleotide sequence: TGTGCCAGTAGTTTACAAAGCGGGGGGGCCTTCGAGCAGTACTTC.

This clone was recorded only once. The chain employs TRBV19 and TRBJ2-5; the match to TRBD2 covers 7 bases. The germline CDR1 and CDR2 sequences are LNHDA and SQIVND (reference sequence). The V segment lost 6 bases and the J segment 2 bases; nucleotides outside the gene matches: 9. The CDR3 spans 15 residues. Here the CDR3 reads CASRLLASSQETQYF. The CDR3 bases are TGTGCCAGTAGACTACTAGCGAGTTCACAAGAGACCCAGTACTTC.

This chain uses TRBV24-1 with TRBJ2-1; D is possibly TRBD2 (7 bases). This CDR3 has 14 amino acids. With 9 bases removed from V and 8 bases from J, the gap between germline ends came to 19 bases. From germline, CDR1 is KGHDR and CDR2 SFDVKD. The CDR3: CATQGRGLWDEQFF. The CDR3 region has the DNA TGTGCCACCCAGGGGCGGGGGCTATGGGATGAGCAGTTCTTC.